The 20 T cell receptor beta chains below all came from one sample that was sequenced in a study of T-cell reconstitution after alpha-beta-depleted transplantation in children. A TCRbeta library incorporating unique molecular identifiers was prepared. TCRdb fed the PCR reads into MiXCR, producing one record per CDR3 protein. The sample holds 900,000 or so distinct CDR3 sequences, 15% to 20% seen once. The material sequenced was PBMCs, mostly from graft donor cells, taken 360 days after TCRalphabeta/CD19-depleted stem cell transplant. The receptors were sampled from a male patient between 5 and 17 years old who had a stem cell transplant for acute lymphoblastic leukemia, so the T cells may come from the graft donor.

This clonotype was counted a few times. This chain joins TRBV5-5 and TRBJ1-2; 9 nucleotides align to TRBD1. Germline-derived CDR1 and CDR2 are SGHKS and YYEKEE (reference sequence). Losses at the gene ends were 3 bases for V and 0 bases for J; bases not matched to a gene: 3. This CDR3 spans 15 amino acids. The CDR3 spells CASSSGTGTNYGYTF. The CDR3 DNA reads TGTGCCAGCAGCTCCGGGACAGGGACTAACTATGGCTACACCTTC.

The chain is built from TRBV21-1 and TRBJ2-7; TRBD1 reflects the table's D call only, with no check against the DNA. TRBV21-1 is assigned pseudogene status. The CDR3 extends over 16 amino acids. The DNA for the CDR3 is TGTGCCAGCAGACCATTACAGGACAGGGGTTCCTACGAGCAGTACTTC. As protein: CASRPLQDRGSYEQYF.

J is TRBJ1-1 and V is TRBV20-1, with D unclear. V gave up 5 bases and J gave up 4 bases, with 11 bases separating them. The germline CDR1 and CDR2 sequences are DFQATT and SNEGSKA (reference sequence). The CDR3 is 12 amino acids. This chain's CDR3 is CSACPGFTEAFF. In DNA form, the CDR3 reads TGCAGTGCTTGCCCGGGTTTCACTGAAGCTTTCTTT.

This clonotype was seen ten or more times. Here the CDR3 reads CASSLAGTSGETQYF. The CDR3 DNA reads as TGTGCCAGCAGCTTAGCCGGGACTAGCGGAGAGACCCAGTACTTC. The gene calls are TRBV7-2 and TRBJ2-5, with TRBD2 identical over 11 bases. Germline V CDR1 and CDR2: SGHTA, FQGNSA. This CDR3 has 15 amino acids. Trimming cost V 0 bases and J 4 bases; bases outside gene matches: 1.

This clonotype was seen more than once but under ten times. V and J are TRBV5-1 and TRBJ2-1, with 11 positions matching TRBD2. CDR1 SGHRS and CDR2 YFSETQ come from the germline V gene. After removal of 1 base from V and 7 bases from J, the junction contained 4 bases not matched to a gene. The CDR3 loop spans 15 amino acids. The CDR3 loop is CASSLTSGSPNEQFF. CDR3 nucleotides: TGCGCCAGCAGCTTGACTAGCGGGAGCCCGAATGAGCAGTTCTTC. Combining the CDR3 with reference TRBV5-1 and TRBJ2-1 gives the whole variable domain KAGVTQTPRYLIKTRGQQVTLSCSPISGHRSVSWYQQTPGQGLQFLFEYFSETQRNKGNFPGRFSGRQFSNSRSEMNVSTLELGDSALYLCASSLTSGSPNEQFFGPGTRLTVL.

There are a few counts of this clonotype. This chain uses TRBV5-1 with TRBJ2-1, with TRBD1 matching over 9 bases. The CDR3 totals 16 residues. Unmatched junction bases numbered 11, after V lost 4 bases and J lost 6 bases. In germline, CDR1 is SGHRS, CDR2 YFSETQ. The CDR3 DNA reads as TGCGCCAGCAGCGCCCTCCGGGACAGGGACCCCAATGAGCAGTTCTTC. Translation gives CASSALRDRDPNEQFF.

This chain connects TRBV7-9 to TRBJ1-5, with 11 positions matching TRBD1. Germline CDR1 reads SEHNR; CDR2 reads FQNEAQ (reference sequence). This CDR3 contains 14 residues. V shed 11 bases and J 2 bases; nucleotides not matched to a gene: 5. In nucleotides, the CDR3 is TGTGCCGGGACAGGGGGAAGCGGCAATCAGCCCCAGCATTTT. This translates into CAGTGGSGNQPQHF.

This clonotype was seen a few times. The V call is TRBV20-1, the J call TRBJ1-4; tentative D call: TRBD1 (6 bases). This CDR3 is 16 amino acids long. The germline gives CDR1 DFQATT, CDR2 SNEGSKA (reference sequence). V shed 1 base and J shed 8 bases, with 20 bases lying between them. CDR3 amino acids: CSARAMDSYFGEKLFF. The CDR3 coding sequence is TGCAGTGCTAGAGCGATGGACAGTTACTTTGGGGAAAAACTGTTTTTT.

This clonotype has ten or more counts. This chain uses TRBV3-1 with TRBJ1-2; D call uncertain. The ends were cut back, 4 bases at V and 0 bases at J, with 12 bases in the middle. From germline, CDR1 is LGHDT and CDR2 YNNKEL (reference sequence). The CDR3 is made up of 15 amino acids. CDR3 bases: TGTGCCAGCAGCCGAGAACAGCTGCCTAACTATGGCTACACCTTC. Residues: CASSREQLPNYGYTF.

Ten or more counts support this clonotype. The chain employs TRBV6-1 and TRBJ2-2; no clear D gene. CDR3 length: 15 amino acids. Germline V gives CDR1 MNHNS, CDR2 SASEGT. The V end was cut by 6 bases, the J end by 1 base, with 12 bases between. The CDR3, as DNA: TGTGCCAGCAGCCCCCGGCGACGGAACACCGGGGAGCTGTTTTTT. Its protein product is CASSPRRRNTGELFF.

In its sample, this clonotype was seen many times. This chain links TRBV9 with TRBJ2-1, with 13 bases identical to TRBD2. Germline-derived CDR1 and CDR2 are SGDLS and YYNGEE. CDR3 length equals 17 residues. Trimming at V came to 3 bases and at J to 5 bases, leaving 8 bases not matched to a gene. The CDR3 is CASSALKTSGRDNEQFF. CDR3 in DNA: TGTGCCAGCAGCGCCTTAAAAACTAGCGGGAGGGACAATGAGCAGTTCTTC.

The chain links TRBV18 to TRBJ1-1; TRBD1 is a possible D gene (5 bases). CDR3 length equals 15 residues. The V end lost 3 bases, the J end lost 8 bases, and 19 bases lay between the germline ends. Germline lookup yields CDR1 KGHSH and CDR2 LQKENI. The CDR3 sequence: CASSPGTGGIWEAFF. The CDR3 nucleotides are TGTGCCAGCTCACCTGGGACCGGTGGGATTTGGGAAGCTTTCTTT.

The V gene is TRBV15, the J gene TRBJ1-5; D remains unclear. The CDR3 sequence is 13 residues long. V lost 7 bases and J 5 bases, leaving 12 bases between the germline ends. The germline V gene has CDR1 LNHNV and CDR2 YYDKDF (reference sequence). The CDR3 spells CATNTVLDQPQHF. The CDR3 nucleotides are TGTGCCACCAACACCGTCTTGGATCAGCCCCAGCATTTT.

The rearrangement uses TRBV7-9 and TRBJ1-2; D is uncertain. Trimming removed 3 bases from V and 2 bases from J, with 13 bases in between. The CDR3 consists of 15 residues. Looked up from germline, CDR1 is SEHNR and CDR2 is FQNEAQ (reference sequence). CDR3 DNA: TGTGCCAGCAGCTTTGGGCCAAGCGCCAACTATGGCTACACCTTC. Translation gives CASSFGPSANYGYTF.

This clonotype was seen many times. This sequence joins TRBV5-1 and TRBJ2-5; TRBD2 aligns across 8 bases. The trim removed 0 bases at V and 1 base at J, leaving 2 bases unmatched. This CDR3 region has 15 residues. The germline CDR1 and CDR2 sequences are SGHRS and YFSETQ. CDR3 loop: CASSLGTSSQETQYF. CDR3 bases: TGCGCCAGCAGCTTGGGGACTAGCAGCCAAGAGACCCAGTACTTC.

The chain employs TRBV18 and TRBJ2-1, with 9 bases fitting TRBD1. V lost 4 bases, J lost 7 bases, and 11 bases stayed unmatched. There are 16 residues in the CDR3. Germline V CDR1 and CDR2: KGHSH, LQKENI. The DNA of the CDR3 is TGTGCCAGCTCACTCGCCGGGACAGGGTCCAAGAATGAGCAGTTCTTC. Translated, it gives CASSLAGTGSKNEQFF.

In its sample, this clonotype was seen a few times. The chain is built from TRBV5-1 and TRBJ2-7; 14 bases map to TRBD2. The ends lost 0 bases at V and 2 bases at J; junction bases unmatched: 4. The CDR3 length is 17 residues. Germline CDR1 SGHRS, CDR2 YFSETQ. The CDR3 reads CASSLGRGLAGAYEQYF. As DNA, the CDR3 is TGCGCCAGCAGCTTGGGCCGGGGACTAGCGGGAGCCTACGAGCAGTACTTC.

This clonotype was recorded many times. This chain links TRBV27 with TRBJ2-1; TRBD1 aligns across 7 bases. In germline, CDR1 is MNHEY, CDR2 SMNVEV (reference sequence). V gave up 6 bases and J gave up 1 base; unmatched junction bases: 6. This CDR3 spans 15 amino acids. The CDR3 loop is CASSLRGKSYNEQFF. The DNA for the CDR3 is TGTGCCAGCAGCCTCAGGGGGAAATCCTACAATGAGCAGTTCTTC.

Only a few counts were recorded for this clonotype. The chain has TRBV5-1 and TRBJ2-1; 13 bases are shared with TRBD2. Germline V gene data show CDR1 as SGHRS and CDR2 as YFSETQ. The CDR3 has 16 residues. Trimming at V came to 4 bases and at J to 7 bases, leaving 8 bases not matched to a gene. CDR3 loop: CASSLRTSGSLNEQFF. The CDR3 DNA follows: TGCGCCAGCAGCCTCCGGACTAGCGGGAGTTTAAATGAGCAGTTCTTC.

V and J are TRBV12-3 or TRBV12-4 and TRBJ2-1; 12 bases map to TRBD2. V dropped 6 bases and J dropped 5; count of bases not matched to a gene: 8. This CDR3 region has 16 residues. The DNA of the CDR3 is TGTGCCAGCAGCCCTGGACTAGCGGGACAGCACAATGAGCAGTTCTTC. Translating it yields CASSPGLAGQHNEQFF.